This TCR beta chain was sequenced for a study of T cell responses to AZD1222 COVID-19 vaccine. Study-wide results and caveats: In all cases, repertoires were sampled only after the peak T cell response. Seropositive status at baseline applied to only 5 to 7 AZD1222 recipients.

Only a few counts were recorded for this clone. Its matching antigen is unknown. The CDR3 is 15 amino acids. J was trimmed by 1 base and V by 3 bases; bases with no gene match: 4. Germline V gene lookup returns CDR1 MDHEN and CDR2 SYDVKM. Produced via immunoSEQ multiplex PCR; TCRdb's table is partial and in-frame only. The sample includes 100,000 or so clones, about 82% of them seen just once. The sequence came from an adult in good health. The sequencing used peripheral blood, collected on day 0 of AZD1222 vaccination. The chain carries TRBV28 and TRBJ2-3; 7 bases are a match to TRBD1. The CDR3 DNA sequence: TGTGCCAGCAGTTTGACAGGGAAACGCACAGATACGCAGTATTTT. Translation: CASSLTGKRTDTQYF.